These T cell receptor beta chains were read from a single sample in a study of OX40 agonist ivuxolimab in advanced cancers. Generated by immunoSEQ multiplex PCR, the TCRdb table keeps only in-frame clones and is missing some. The sample lists 70,000 or so clones, 70% to 90% occurring once. The sequencing here drew on CD4+ or CD8+ T cells sorted from blood, taken in a trial of the OX40 agonist ivuxolimab. The receptors come from an adult with an advanced solid tumor such as melanoma, head and neck, liver or kidney cancer. Both conserved end residues are part of each CDR3. Fields, in order: V gene, J gene, D gene, clone size, CDR3 length, CDR3 DNA, CDR3 protein. A D gene is named only where the DNA matches it firmly. Some rows mark clone size as missing; the rest say once, few, many or name a class of expanded clone.

v_gene: TRBV5-1
j_gene: TRBJ1-4
d_gene: TRBD1
abundance: few
len: 14
CDR3nt: TGCGCCAGCAGCGGGTGGGGACAGAATGAAAAACTGTTTTTT
CDR3aa: CASSGWGQNEKLFF

v_gene: TRBV11-3
j_gene: TRBJ1-2
d_gene: NA
abundance: NA
len: 17
CDR3nt: TGTGCCAGCAGCCAACCAGAGGACGTGACTGGGATCTATGGCTACACCTTC
CDR3aa: CASSQPEDVTGIYGYTF

v_gene: TRBV4-1
j_gene: TRBJ1-4
d_gene: NA
abundance: NA
len: 16
CDR3nt: TGCGCCAGCAGCCAAGCAAGGGGGATAGCTAATGAAAAACTGTTTTTT
CDR3aa: CASSQARGIANEKLFF

v_gene: TRBV11-3
j_gene: TRBJ2-3
d_gene: NA
abundance: NA
len: 15
CDR3nt: TGTGCCAGCAGCTTTGGGCAGGGTGGGTCAGATACGCAGTATTTT
CDR3aa: CASSFGQGGSDTQYF

v_gene: TRBV19
j_gene: TRBJ1-5
d_gene: NA
abundance: few
len: 17
CDR3nt: TGTGCCAGTAGTTCCCGGAAGTCAGGGGTAATCAATCAGCCCCAGCATTTT
CDR3aa: CASSSRKSGVINQPQHF

v_gene: TRBV30
j_gene: TRBJ1-3
d_gene: TRBD1
abundance: NA
len: 17
CDR3nt: TGTGCCTGGAGTAGATCCCGCGACAGGGGCTCTGGAAACACCATATATTTT
CDR3aa: CAWSRSRDRGSGNTIYF

v_gene: TRBV7-9
j_gene: TRBJ2-7
d_gene: NA
abundance: few
len: 18
CDR3nt: TGTGCCAGCAGCTTAGAGGCGGTGGGGCAGGGAACTTTCTACGAGCAGTACTTC
CDR3aa: CASSLEAVGQGTFYEQYF

v_gene: TRBV30
j_gene: TRBJ1-5
d_gene: TRBD1
abundance: NA
len: 12
CDR3nt: TGTGCCTGGGAACAGGGGAATCAGCCCCAGCATTTT
CDR3aa: CAWEQGNQPQHF

v_gene: TRBV27
j_gene: TRBJ2-7
d_gene: NA
abundance: few
len: 13
CDR3nt: TGTGCCAGCAGTTTGTCGAGGATCTACGAGCAGTACTTC
CDR3aa: CASSLSRIYEQYF

v_gene: TRBV12-5
j_gene: TRBJ2-2
d_gene: TRBD2
abundance: NA
len: 14
CDR3nt: TGTGCTAGTGGTTTGTGGGAGGGCCGAGGGGAGCTGTTTTTT
CDR3aa: CASGLWEGRGELFF